Listed here are 32 T cell receptor beta chains from one sample, sequenced in a study of blood T cell repertoires in COVID-19. TCRdb's copy holds only in-frame clones and misses some; the assay was immunoSEQ multiplex PCR. The sample lists 350,000 to 500,000 clones; around nine tenths were seen once. The source material was PBMCs or T cells enriched from blood (not recorded which). The receptors here all came from a woman aged 18-30 years who had been exposed to COVID-19.

The rearrangement links TRBV28 to TRBJ2-4; possible D gene TRBD1, 6 bases. Germline loops: CDR1 MDHEN, CDR2 SYDVKM. The CDR3 contains 14 residues. V lost 5 bases and J 6 bases, leaving 14 bases between the germline ends. Here the CDR3 DNA reads TGTGCCAGCAGTGCCACTAAAGGGGGAAACATTCAGTACTTC. Translation: CASSATKGGNIQYF.

This chain links TRBV30 with TRBJ1-4; TRBD1 matches 7 bases. The V gene's germline CDR1 is GTSNPN and CDR2 SVGIG (reference sequence). The CDR3 sequence is 18 residues long. J gave up 7 bases and V 1 base, and 18 bases lay outside the gene matches. The CDR3 here is CAWSDSTGFEDHREKLFF. CDR3 DNA: TGTGCCTGGAGTGATTCGACAGGGTTCGAGGACCATCGTGAAAAACTGTTTTTT. Complete variable domain (other parts from reference TRBV30 and TRBJ1-4): SQTIHQWPATLVQPVGSPLSLECTVEGTSNPNLYWYRQAAGRGLQLLFYSVGIGQISSEVPQNLSASRPQDRQFILSSKKLLLSDSGFYLCAWSDSTGFEDHREKLFFGSGTQLSVL.

This rearrangement joins TRBV24-1 to TRBJ1-2, with 10 bases lining up with TRBD1. This CDR3 is 14 amino acids long. The V and J ends lost 3 bases and 5 bases, in that order; junction bases with no gene match: 2. The germline CDR1 and CDR2 sequences are KGHDR and SFDVKD. The CDR3 DNA reads TGTGCCACCAGTGATGACAGGGGGCCTTATGGCTACACCTTC. It codes for CATSDDRGPYGYTF.

V is TRBV5-1 and J is TRBJ1-1; 10 positions match TRBD1. Germline V gene data show CDR1 as SGHRS and CDR2 as YFSETQ. The CDR3 covers 17 residues. The V and J ends lost 5 bases and 1 base, in that order; junction bases with no gene match: 11. CDR3 sequence: CASRGLDRGAENTEAFF. CDR3 bases: TGCGCCAGCAGAGGTCTGGACAGGGGGGCAGAGAACACTGAAGCTTTCTTT. Full variable domain (outside the CDR3, taken from reference TRBV5-1 and TRBJ1-1): KAGVTQTPRYLIKTRGQQVTLSCSPISGHRSVSWYQQTPGQGLQFLFEYFSETQRNKGNFPGRFSGRQFSNSRSEMNVSTLELGDSALYLCASRGLDRGAENTEAFFGQGTRLTVV.

This rearrangement joins TRBV4-2 to TRBJ2-7, with D tentatively TRBD2 (6 bases). Germline-derived CDR1 and CDR2 are LGHNA and YNFKEQ. The CDR3 has 15 amino acids. Trimming stripped 1 base from V and 2 bases from J, with 12 bases between. In DNA, the CDR3 is TGTGCCAGCAGCCAAGCGGAGGGGTCCACCTACGAGCAGTACTTC. It translates to CASSQAEGSTYEQYF.

V usage is TRBV11-3 and J usage is TRBJ2-7; 8 bases are a match to TRBD2. Germline loops: CDR1 SGHNT, CDR2 YENEEA. Germline trimming cut 1 base from V and 3 bases from J; bases unmatched to any gene: 5. This CDR3 is 15 amino acids long. This CDR3 is CASSLVSGSGYEQYF. For the CDR3, the DNA is TGTGCCAGCAGCTTAGTGAGCGGGAGTGGCTACGAGCAGTACTTC.

The J gene is TRBJ2-3, the V gene TRBV5-4, with TRBD2 matching over 11 bases. CDR1 is SGHNT and CDR2 is YYREEE in the germline V gene (reference sequence). V shed 1 base and J 1 base; nucleotides not matched to a gene: 5. There are 17 residues in the CDR3. The CDR3, as DNA: TGTGCCAGCAGCTTGATGGGTAGCGGGGGGGGCACAGATACGCAGTATTTT. Protein: CASSLMGSGGGTDTQYF.

This chain connects TRBV28 to TRBJ2-7; TRBD1 matches 8 bases. Unmatched junction bases numbered 3, after V lost 3 bases and J lost 2 bases. CDR1 MDHEN and CDR2 SYDVKM come from the germline V gene. The CDR3 is 14 residues long. The CDR3 region is CASSLDRVAYEQYF. In DNA form, the CDR3 reads TGTGCCAGCAGTTTGGACAGGGTCGCCTACGAGCAGTACTTC.

The chain joins TRBV6-5 to TRBJ1-4; the D gene is possibly TRBD1 (5 bases). Trimming removed 8 bases at V and 7 bases at J, with 17 bases between. CDR3 length: 14 amino acids. Germline-derived CDR1 and CDR2 are MNHEY and SVGAGI. The CDR3 is CASRGRGRAEKLFF. The CDR3 nucleotides read TGTGCCAGCCGGGGGAGAGGGAGGGCTGAAAAACTGTTTTTT.

J is TRBJ2-7 and V is TRBV28, with 7 bases identical to TRBD1. Unmatched junction bases numbered 2, after V lost 8 bases and J lost 1 base. CDR3 length equals 12 residues. Germline assignment: CDR1 MDHEN and CDR2 SYDVKM. CDR3 sequence: CASLGQSYEQYF. CDR3 sequence (DNA): TGTGCCAGCCTGGGACAGTCCTACGAGCAGTACTTC. Filled out from reference TRBV28 and TRBJ2-7, the complete variable domain reads DVKVTQSSRYLVKRTGEKVFLECVQDMDHENMFWYRQDPGLGLRLIYFSYDVKMKEKGDIPEGYSVSREKKERFSLILESASTNQTSMYLCASLGQSYEQYFGPGTRLTVT.

Remarks on this clone: The sample has other DNA sequences that encode this CDR3 too. The chain employs TRBV13 and TRBJ2-7, with 8 nucleotides matching TRBD2. The length of the CDR3 is 14 residues. Germline V lookup: CDR1 PRHDT, CDR2 FYEKMQ (reference sequence). J was trimmed by 2 bases and V by 5 bases; bases with no gene match: 5. CDR3 region: CASSDGLAPYEQYF. DNA of the CDR3: TGTGCCAGCAGCGACGGACTAGCCCCCTACGAGCAGTACTTC.

This rearrangement joins TRBV6-5 to TRBJ2-7; maybe TRBD2 (5 bases). This CDR3 has 14 amino acids. V was clipped by 6 bases and J by 3 bases, with 15 bases between them. The germline V gene encodes CDR1 MNHEY and CDR2 SVGAGI. CDR3 loop: CASSVAFSNYEQYF. DNA for the CDR3: TGTGCCAGCAGCGTAGCGTTCTCGAACTACGAGCAGTACTTC.

This clone is a singleton in its sample. This chain links TRBV12-5 with TRBJ2-2; TRBD2 is a possible D gene (5 bases). The CDR3 runs 17 residues. Trimming pared 3 bases from V and 4 bases from J, leaving 18 bases between. CDR1 and CDR2 from the germline V gene are LGHNT and FRNRAP. CDR3 DNA sequence: TGTGCTAGTGGTTTACACCTCAATAGGGCGGGCACCGGGGAGCTGTTTTTT. It yields the protein CASGLHLNRAGTGELFF.

The chain couples TRBV2 to TRBJ1-5; D is ambiguous. Trimming shortened V by 4 bases and J by 2 bases, and 6 bases separated the two germline ends. CDR3 length: 13 amino acids. Germline CDR1 is SNHLY and CDR2 is FYNNEI. The CDR3 sequence is CASSGEGNQPQHF. The CDR3 region has the DNA TGTGCCAGCAGTGGAGAGGGCAATCAGCCCCAGCATTTT.

The chain combines TRBV27 with TRBJ1-2; no firm D call. Per germline, CDR1 MNHEY and CDR2 SMNVEV (reference sequence). V shed 5 bases and J shed 3 bases, with 16 bases lying between them. This CDR3 contains 15 residues. CDR3: CASSLTGFGDYGYTF. The CDR3 DNA sequence: TGTGCCAGCAGTCTAACGGGTTTCGGGGACTATGGCTACACCTTC.

This rearrangement joins TRBV5-4 to TRBJ1-2, with TRBD1 matching over 11 bases. The germline V gene has CDR1 SGHNT and CDR2 YYREEE (reference sequence). The CDR3 loop spans 14 amino acids. V lost 3 bases and J lost 6; bases outside the gene matches: 4. CDR3: CASSSGTGGDGYTF. The CDR3, as DNA: TGTGCCAGCAGCTCCGGGACAGGGGGTGATGGCTACACCTTC.

This clone was counted once. The genes are TRBV5-6 and TRBJ2-5, with D possibly matching TRBD1 (5 bases). V lost 4 bases to trimming and J lost 4 bases, with 11 bases between them. Germline V lookup: CDR1 SGHDT, CDR2 YYEEEE. The CDR3 totals 13 residues. DNA for the CDR3: TGTGCCAGCAGCCTCGACAGAAGAGAGACCCAGTACTTC. This encodes CASSLDRRETQYF.

This chain connects TRBV6-5 to TRBJ2-5; 9 nucleotides match TRBD2. CDR3 length: 14 residues. Germline CDR1 MNHEY, CDR2 SVGAGI. Trimming took 7 bases from V and 0 from J; bases not matched to a gene: 3. CDR3 DNA: TGTGCCAGCACGACTAGCGGCTACCAAGAGACCCAGTACTTC. Its protein is CASTTSGYQETQYF.

This clone was observed a single time. The CDR3 coding sequence is TGTGCCAGCAGTGCCCGGGACAGGGGCTTAAAAGAGACCCAGTACTTC. Translating gives CASSARDRGLKETQYF. The chain links TRBV28 to TRBJ2-5; 10 bases match TRBD1. Trimming at V came to 5 bases and at J to 3 bases, leaving 9 bases not matched to a gene. The germline V gene has CDR1 MDHEN and CDR2 SYDVKM. The CDR3 contains 16 residues.

The chain carries TRBV3-1 (or the pseudogene TRBV3-2) and TRBJ2-6; D gene unclear. CDR3 length: 14 residues. The germline CDR1 and CDR2 sequences are LGHDT and YNNKEL (reference sequence). With 5 bases removed from V and 1 base from J, the gap between germline ends came to 6 bases. The CDR3 region has the DNA TGTGCCAGCAGCAGACTTTCTGGGGCCAACGTCCTGACTTTC. It yields the protein CASSRLSGANVLTF.

The count of this clone is one. The chain couples TRBV9 to TRBJ2-1; 9 nucleotides match TRBD2. This CDR3 spans 14 amino acids. Germline CDR1 is SGDLS and CDR2 is YYNGEE. Losses at the gene ends were 2 bases for V and 7 bases for J; bases not matched to a gene: 4. The CDR3 spells CASSVRTSENEQFF. The CDR3 DNA sequence: TGTGCCAGCAGCGTCCGGACTAGCGAAAATGAGCAGTTCTTC. The full variable domain, completed using reference TRBV9 and TRBJ2-1, is DSGVTQTPKHLITATGQRVTLRCSPRSGDLSVYWYQQSLDQGLQFLIQYYNGEERAKGNILERFSAQQFPDLHSELNLSSLELGDSALYFCASSVRTSENEQFFGPGTRLTVL.

The V call is TRBV6-5, the J call TRBJ2-7; 12 bases match TRBD1. V was clipped by 6 bases and J by 3 bases; unmatched bases: 6. Germline V CDR1 and CDR2: MNHEY, SVGAGI. This CDR3 comprises 15 residues. The CDR3 DNA reads as TGTGCCAGCAGACCCGGGACAGGGGGCGTCTACGAGCAGTACTTC. Its translation is CASRPGTGGVYEQYF.

This chain connects TRBV18 to TRBJ1-1, with 7 nucleotides matching TRBD1. The germline V gene encodes CDR1 KGHSH and CDR2 LQKENI. With 4 bases clipped from V and 2 bases from J, the junction kept 7 bases outside the gene matches. The CDR3 spans 15 residues. This chain's CDR3 is CASSLRQGDNTEAFF. Written as DNA, the CDR3 is TGTGCCAGCTCACTCCGCCAGGGGGACAACACTGAAGCTTTCTTT.

The chain employs TRBV19 and TRBJ1-2; TRBD1 matches 8 bases. This CDR3 spans 15 amino acids. The germline CDR1 and CDR2 sequences are LNHDA and SQIVND (reference sequence). V shed 5 bases and J 0 bases; nucleotides not matched to a gene: 5. For the CDR3, the DNA is TGTGCCAGTAGTCGGGACAGGATTACTAACTATGGCTACACCTTC. It specifies CASSRDRITNYGYTF. The full variable domain, its missing parts supplied by reference TRBV19 and TRBJ1-2, is DGGITQSPKYLFRKEGQNVTLSCEQNLNHDAMYWYRQDPGQGLRLIYYSQIVNDFQKGDIAEGYSVSREKKESFPLTVTSAQKNPTAFYLCASSRDRITNYGYTFGSGTRLTVV.

V gene TRBV9 combines with J gene TRBJ1-2; 10 positions agree with TRBD1. The germline CDR1 and CDR2 sequences are SGDLS and YYNGEE. The J segment lost 4 bases and the V segment lost 0 bases, leaving 12 bases of the junction unmatched. CDR3 size: 18 residues. The CDR3 reads CASSVERGDRGQVYGYTF. DNA of the CDR3: TGTGCCAGCAGCGTAGAAAGGGGCGACAGGGGGCAGGTCTATGGCTACACCTTC.

The chain carries TRBV4-2 and TRBJ1-1; TRBD1 is a possible D gene (5 bases). CDR3 length: 18 amino acids. Trimming stripped 6 bases from V and 1 base from J, with 24 bases between. The V gene's germline CDR1 is LGHNA and CDR2 YNFKEQ. The CDR3 DNA sequence: TGTGCCAGCAGTCAGACGGGGGTCCCTATTTATGAGAACACTGAAGCTTTCTTT. It specifies CASSQTGVPIYENTEAFF.

The CDR3 loop reads CASSLSRDRVGEQYF. The CDR3 coding sequence is TGTGCCAGCAGTTTGTCCAGGGACAGGGTAGGGGAGCAGTACTTC. J is TRBJ2-7 and V is TRBV28; 9 bases match TRBD1. The germline CDR1 and CDR2 sequences are MDHEN and SYDVKM. Trimming removed 3 bases from V and 7 bases from J; junction bases left unmatched: 10. CDR3 length: 15 amino acids.

CDR3 coding DNA: TGTGCCAGTAGTACGGGACACCTCTACGAGCAGTACTTC. This codes for CASSTGHLYEQYF. This sequence joins TRBV19 and TRBJ2-7, with D possibly being TRBD1 (6 bases). V was pared by 4 bases and J by 3 bases, with 10 bases between. This CDR3 spans 13 amino acids. The germline V gene has CDR1 LNHDA and CDR2 SQIVND (reference sequence).

This clone occurred once. The chain links TRBV6-1 to TRBJ2-5; 8 nucleotides align to TRBD2. J lost 2 bases, V lost 0 bases, and 2 bases had no gene match. The germline V gene has CDR1 MNHNS and CDR2 SASEGT. This CDR3 has 15 amino acids. The CDR3 DNA reads as TGTGCCAGCAGTGAAGCCAGCGGGGGACAAGAGACCCAGTACTTC. Amino acids: CASSEASGGQETQYF.

This sequence joins TRBV4-2 and TRBJ2-7; 9 bases fit TRBD2. Germline lookup yields CDR1 LGHNA and CDR2 YNFKEQ. The V segment lost 1 base and the J segment 5 bases; nucleotides outside the gene matches: 6. This CDR3 is 15 amino acids long. The CDR3 protein is CASSQVSRGGNEQYF. The CDR3 coding sequence is TGTGCCAGCAGCCAAGTGTCGCGGGGGGGCAACGAGCAGTACTTC.

The chain employs TRBV10-1 and TRBJ2-2; a possible D gene is TRBD1 (5 bases). Trimming shortened V by 3 bases and J by 2 bases, and 10 bases separated the two germline ends. The CDR3 spans 15 residues. From germline, CDR1 is WNHNN and CDR2 SYGVQD (reference sequence). The chain's CDR3 is CASSDVRDNTGELFF. CDR3 DNA: TGCGCCAGCAGTGATGTCAGGGATAACACCGGGGAGCTGTTTTTT.

In nucleotides, the CDR3 is TGTGCCAGCAAGGGACAGGGGCAGGGCTACACCTTC. Amino acids: CASKGQGQGYTF. The genes are TRBV6-5 and TRBJ1-2; 10 positions match TRBD1. V gave up 7 bases and J gave up 8 bases; unmatched junction bases: 4. This CDR3 spans 12 amino acids. CDR1 MNHEY and CDR2 SVGAGI come from the germline V gene.